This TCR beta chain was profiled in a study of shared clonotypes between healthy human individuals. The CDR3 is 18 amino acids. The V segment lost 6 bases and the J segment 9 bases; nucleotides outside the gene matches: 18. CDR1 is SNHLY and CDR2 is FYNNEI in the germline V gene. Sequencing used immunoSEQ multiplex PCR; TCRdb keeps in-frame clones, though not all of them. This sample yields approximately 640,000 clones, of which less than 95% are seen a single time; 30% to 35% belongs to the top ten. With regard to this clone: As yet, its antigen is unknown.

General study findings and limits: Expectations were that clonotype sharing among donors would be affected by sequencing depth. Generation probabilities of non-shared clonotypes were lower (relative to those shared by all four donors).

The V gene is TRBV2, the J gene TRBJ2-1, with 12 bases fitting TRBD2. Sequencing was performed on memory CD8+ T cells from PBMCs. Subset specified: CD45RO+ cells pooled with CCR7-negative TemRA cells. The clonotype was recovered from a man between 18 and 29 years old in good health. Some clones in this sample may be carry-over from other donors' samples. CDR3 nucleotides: TGTGCCAGCAGAGAAACGCTTCTAGCGGGAGGGATCGGGATTGAGCAGTTCTTC. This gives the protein CASRETLLAGGIGIEQFF.